This T cell receptor (beta chain) was sequenced for a study of OX40 agonist ivuxolimab in advanced cancers. Germline-derived CDR1 and CDR2 are SGHNT and YENEEA. V was shortened by 1 base and J by 2 bases, with 3 bases between the two germline ends. The CDR3 has 13 amino acids. Repertoires were generated with immunoSEQ multiplex PCR, while TCRdb's copy carries only in-frame clones and drops some. The sample holds around 76,000 clones, about 88% seen once. The J gene is TRBJ2-1, the V gene TRBV11-3; D not certain. This TCR derives from an adult with an advanced solid tumor such as melanoma, head and neck, liver or kidney cancer. The material was CD4+ or CD8+ T cells sorted from blood, obtained in a trial of the OX40 agonist ivuxolimab. The CDR3 DNA reads TGTGCCAGCAGCTTAGGGCCCTACAATGAGCAGTTCTTC. Its protein product is CASSLGPYNEQFF.